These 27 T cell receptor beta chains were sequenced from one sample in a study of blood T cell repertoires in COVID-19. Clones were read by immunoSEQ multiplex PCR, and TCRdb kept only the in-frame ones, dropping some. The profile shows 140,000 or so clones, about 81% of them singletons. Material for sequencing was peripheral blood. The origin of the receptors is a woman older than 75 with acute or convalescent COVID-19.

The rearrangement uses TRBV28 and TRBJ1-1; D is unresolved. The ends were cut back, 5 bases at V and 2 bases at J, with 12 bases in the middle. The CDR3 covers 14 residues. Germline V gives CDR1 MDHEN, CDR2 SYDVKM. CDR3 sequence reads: CASSNSRANTEAFF. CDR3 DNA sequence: TGTGCCAGCAGTAACTCACGAGCCAACACTGAAGCTTTCTTT. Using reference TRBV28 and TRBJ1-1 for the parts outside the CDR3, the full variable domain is DVKVTQSSRYLVKRTGEKVFLECVQDMDHENMFWYRQDPGLGLRLIYFSYDVKMKEKGDIPEGYSVSREKKERFSLILESASTNQTSMYLCASSNSRANTEAFFGQGTRLTVV.

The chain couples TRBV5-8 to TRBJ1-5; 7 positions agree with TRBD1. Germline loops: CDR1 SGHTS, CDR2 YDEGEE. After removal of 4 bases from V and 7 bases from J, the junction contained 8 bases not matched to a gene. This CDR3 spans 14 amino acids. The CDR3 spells CASSANRGRQPQHF. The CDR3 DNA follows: TGTGCCAGCAGCGCGAACAGGGGAAGGCAGCCCCAGCATTTT.

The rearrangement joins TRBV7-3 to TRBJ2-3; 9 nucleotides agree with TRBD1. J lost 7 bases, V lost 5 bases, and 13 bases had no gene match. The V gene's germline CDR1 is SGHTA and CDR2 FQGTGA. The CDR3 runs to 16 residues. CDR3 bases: TGTGCCAGCAGCCCTGCGACAGGGGGTATTTTAAATACGCAGTATTTT. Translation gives CASSPATGGILNTQYF. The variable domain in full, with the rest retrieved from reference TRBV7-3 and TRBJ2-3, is GAGVSQTPSNKVTEKGKYVELRCDPISGHTALYWYRQSLGQGPEFLIYFQGTGAADDSGLPNDRFFAVRPEGSVSTLKIQRTERGDSAVYLCASSPATGGILNTQYFGPGTRLTVL.

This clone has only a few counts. The CDR3 DNA reads as TGCGCCAGCAGCCAAGGAGGTGCCGTACCATATGGCTACACCTTC. Protein: CASSQGGAVPYGYTF. The chain uses TRBV4-1 and TRBJ1-2; D unclear. The V gene lost 1 base and the J gene lost 5 bases, with 14 bases spanning the gap. CDR1 is MGHRA and CDR2 is YSYEKL in the germline V gene. The CDR3 extends over 15 amino acids.

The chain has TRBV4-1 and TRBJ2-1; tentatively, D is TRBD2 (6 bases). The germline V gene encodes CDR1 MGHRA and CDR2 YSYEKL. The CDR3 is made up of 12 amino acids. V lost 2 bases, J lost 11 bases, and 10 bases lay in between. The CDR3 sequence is CASSQPAGQQFF. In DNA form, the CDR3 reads TGCGCCAGCAGCCAACCCGCGGGACAGCAGTTCTTC.

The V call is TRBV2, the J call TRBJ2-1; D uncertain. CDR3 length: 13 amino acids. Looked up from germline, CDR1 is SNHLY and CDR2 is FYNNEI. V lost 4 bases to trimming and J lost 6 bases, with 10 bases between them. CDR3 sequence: CASSADLANEQFF. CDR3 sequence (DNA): TGTGCCAGCAGTGCCGACTTGGCCAATGAGCAGTTCTTC. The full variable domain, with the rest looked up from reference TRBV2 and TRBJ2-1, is EPEVTQTPSHQVTQMGQEVILRCVPISNHLYFYWYRQILGQKVEFLVSFYNNEISEKSEIFDDQFSVERPDGSNFTLKIRSTKLEDSAMYFCASSADLANEQFFGPGTRLTVL.

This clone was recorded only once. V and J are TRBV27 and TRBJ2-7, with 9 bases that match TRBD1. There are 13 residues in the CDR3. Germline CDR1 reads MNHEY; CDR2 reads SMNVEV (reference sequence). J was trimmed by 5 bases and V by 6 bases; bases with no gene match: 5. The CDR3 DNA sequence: TGTGCCAGCAGGACAGGGGGTGTGAACGAGCAGTACTTC. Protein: CASRTGGVNEQYF.

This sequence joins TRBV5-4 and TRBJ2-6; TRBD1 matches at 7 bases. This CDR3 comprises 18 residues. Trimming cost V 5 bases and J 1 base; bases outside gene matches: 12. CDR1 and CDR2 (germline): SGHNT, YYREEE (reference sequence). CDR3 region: CASRPGTVRSSGANVLTF. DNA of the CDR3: TGTGCCAGCAGACCCGGGACAGTCCGTTCATCTGGGGCCAACGTCCTGACTTTC.

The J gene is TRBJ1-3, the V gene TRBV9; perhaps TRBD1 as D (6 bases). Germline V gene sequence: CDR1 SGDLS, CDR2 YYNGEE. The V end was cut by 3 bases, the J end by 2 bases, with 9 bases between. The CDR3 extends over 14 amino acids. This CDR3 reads CASSGQVPGNTIYF. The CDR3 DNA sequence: TGTGCCAGCAGCGGACAGGTGCCTGGAAACACCATATATTTT.

The CDR3 region is CASKLAGRTDTQYF. As DNA, the CDR3 is TGTGCCAGCAAGCTAGCGGGTAGGACAGATACGCAGTATTTT. The chain links TRBV5-6 to TRBJ2-3, with TRBD2 matching 8 bases. V gave up 6 bases and J gave up 3 bases; unmatched junction bases: 6. The CDR3 runs 14 residues. Germline V gives CDR1 SGHDT, CDR2 YYEEEE.

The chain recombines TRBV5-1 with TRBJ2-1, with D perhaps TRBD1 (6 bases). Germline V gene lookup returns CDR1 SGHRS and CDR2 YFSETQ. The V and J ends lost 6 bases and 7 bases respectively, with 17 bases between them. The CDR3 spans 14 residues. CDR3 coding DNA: TGCGCCAGCACCCCAGGGGCCAAACTAAATGAGCAGTTCTTC. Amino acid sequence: CASTPGAKLNEQFF.

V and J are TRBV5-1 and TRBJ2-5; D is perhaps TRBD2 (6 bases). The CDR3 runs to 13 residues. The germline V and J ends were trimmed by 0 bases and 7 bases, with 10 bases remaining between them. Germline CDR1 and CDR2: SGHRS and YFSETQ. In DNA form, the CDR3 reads TGCGCCAGCAGCTTGGAGGGAGGAGGGACCCAGTACTTC. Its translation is CASSLEGGGTQYF.

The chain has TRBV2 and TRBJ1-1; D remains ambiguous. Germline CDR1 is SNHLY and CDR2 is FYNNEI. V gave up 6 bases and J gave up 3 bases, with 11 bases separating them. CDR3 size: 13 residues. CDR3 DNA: TGTGCCAGCAGGGCAGGACTTGACACTGAAGCTTTCTTT. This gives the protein CASRAGLDTEAFF.

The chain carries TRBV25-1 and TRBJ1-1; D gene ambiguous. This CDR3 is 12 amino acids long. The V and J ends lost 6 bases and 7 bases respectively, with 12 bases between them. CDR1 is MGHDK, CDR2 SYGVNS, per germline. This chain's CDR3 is CASRERANEAFF. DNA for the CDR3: TGTGCCAGCAGGGAGAGGGCGAATGAAGCTTTCTTT.

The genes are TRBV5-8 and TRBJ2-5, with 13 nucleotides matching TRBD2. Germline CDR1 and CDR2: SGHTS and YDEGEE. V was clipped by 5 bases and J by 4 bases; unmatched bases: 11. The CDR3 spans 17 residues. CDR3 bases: TGTGCCAGCAGGCGCCGGACTAGCGGGAGTACGGGAGAGACCCAGTACTTC. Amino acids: CASRRRTSGSTGETQYF.

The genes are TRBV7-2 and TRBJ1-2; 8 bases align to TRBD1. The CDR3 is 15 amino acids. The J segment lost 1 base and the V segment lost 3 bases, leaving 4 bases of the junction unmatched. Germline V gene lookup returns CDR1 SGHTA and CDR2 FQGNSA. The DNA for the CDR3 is TGTGCCAGCAGCTTCGGACAGGGTATTAACTATGGCTACACCTTC. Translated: CASSFGQGINYGYTF.

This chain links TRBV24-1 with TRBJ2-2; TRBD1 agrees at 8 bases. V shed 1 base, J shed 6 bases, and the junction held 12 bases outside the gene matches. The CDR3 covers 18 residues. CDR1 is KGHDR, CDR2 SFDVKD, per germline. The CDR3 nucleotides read TGTGCCACCAGTGATTTTCCCACAGACAGGGGTATTCCCGGGGAGCTGTTTTTT. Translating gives CATSDFPTDRGIPGELFF.

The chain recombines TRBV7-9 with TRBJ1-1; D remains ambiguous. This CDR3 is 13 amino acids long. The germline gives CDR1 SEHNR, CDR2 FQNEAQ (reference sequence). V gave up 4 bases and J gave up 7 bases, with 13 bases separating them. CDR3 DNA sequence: TGTGCCAGCAGCTCTGGACGCGCGGGTGAAGCTTTCTTT. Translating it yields CASSSGRAGEAFF.

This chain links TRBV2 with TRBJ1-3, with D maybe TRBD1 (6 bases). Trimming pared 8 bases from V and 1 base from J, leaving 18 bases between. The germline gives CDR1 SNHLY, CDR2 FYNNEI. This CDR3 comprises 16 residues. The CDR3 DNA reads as TGTGCCAGCGTCTGGGGTGGAAGGGGGTCTGGAAACACCATATATTTT. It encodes CASVWGGRGSGNTIYF. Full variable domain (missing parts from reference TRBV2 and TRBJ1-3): EPEVTQTPSHQVTQMGQEVILRCVPISNHLYFYWYRQILGQKVEFLVSFYNNEISEKSEIFDDQFSVERPDGSNFTLKIRSTKLEDSAMYFCASVWGGRGSGNTIYFGEGSWLTVV.

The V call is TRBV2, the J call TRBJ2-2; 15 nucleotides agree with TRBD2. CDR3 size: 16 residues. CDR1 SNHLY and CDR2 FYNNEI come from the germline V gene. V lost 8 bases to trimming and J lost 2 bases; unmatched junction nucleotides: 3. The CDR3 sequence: CASQGLAGGNTGELFF. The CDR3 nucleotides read TGTGCCAGCCAGGGACTAGCGGGGGGAAACACCGGGGAGCTGTTTTTT.

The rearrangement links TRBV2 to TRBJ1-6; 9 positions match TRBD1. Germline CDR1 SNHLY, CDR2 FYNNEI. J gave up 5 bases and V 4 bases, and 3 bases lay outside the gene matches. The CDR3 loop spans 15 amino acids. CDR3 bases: TGTGCCAGCAGTGCTAGGACAGGGGATAATTCACCCCTCCACTTT. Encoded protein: CASSARTGDNSPLHF.

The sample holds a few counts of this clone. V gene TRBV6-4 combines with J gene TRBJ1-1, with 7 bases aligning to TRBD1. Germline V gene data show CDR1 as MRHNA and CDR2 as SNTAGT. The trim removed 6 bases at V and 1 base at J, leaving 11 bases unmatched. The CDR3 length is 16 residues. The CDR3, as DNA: TGTGCCAGCAGCTTCAGGGGGGCAGGGAGGAACACTGAAGCTTTCTTT. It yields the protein CASSFRGAGRNTEAFF.

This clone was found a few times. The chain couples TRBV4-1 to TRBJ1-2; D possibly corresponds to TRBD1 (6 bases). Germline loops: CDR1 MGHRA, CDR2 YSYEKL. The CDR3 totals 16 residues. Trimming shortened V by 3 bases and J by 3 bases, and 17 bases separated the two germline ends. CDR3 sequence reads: CASSQGDSGGYYGYTF. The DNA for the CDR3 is TGCGCCAGCAGCCAGGGTGACAGTGGGGGCTACTATGGCTACACCTTC.

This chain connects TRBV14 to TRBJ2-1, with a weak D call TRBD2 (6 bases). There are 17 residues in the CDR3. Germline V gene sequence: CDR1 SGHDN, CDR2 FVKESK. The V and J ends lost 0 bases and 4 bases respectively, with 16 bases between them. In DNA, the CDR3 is TGTGCCAGCAGCCAAGATCCTCGCAGGGCGGGATACAATGAGCAGTTCTTC. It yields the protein CASSQDPRRAGYNEQFF.

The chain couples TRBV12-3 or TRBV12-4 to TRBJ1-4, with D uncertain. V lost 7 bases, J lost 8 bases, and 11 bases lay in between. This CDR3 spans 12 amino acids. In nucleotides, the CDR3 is TGTGCCAGCAAACGGGTCTGGGAAAAACTGTTTTTT. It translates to CASKRVWEKLFF.

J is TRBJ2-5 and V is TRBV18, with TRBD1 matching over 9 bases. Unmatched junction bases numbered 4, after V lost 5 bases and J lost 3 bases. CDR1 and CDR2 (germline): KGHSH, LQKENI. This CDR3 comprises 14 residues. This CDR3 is CASSTRTGEETQYF. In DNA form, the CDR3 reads TGTGCCAGCTCAACGAGGACAGGGGAAGAGACCCAGTACTTC.

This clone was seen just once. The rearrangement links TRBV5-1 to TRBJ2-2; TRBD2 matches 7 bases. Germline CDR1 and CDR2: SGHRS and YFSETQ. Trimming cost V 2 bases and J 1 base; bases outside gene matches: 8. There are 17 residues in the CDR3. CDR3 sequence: CASSLRTSALNTGELFF. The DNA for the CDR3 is TGCGCCAGCAGCTTACGAACTAGCGCCCTGAACACCGGGGAGCTGTTTTTT.